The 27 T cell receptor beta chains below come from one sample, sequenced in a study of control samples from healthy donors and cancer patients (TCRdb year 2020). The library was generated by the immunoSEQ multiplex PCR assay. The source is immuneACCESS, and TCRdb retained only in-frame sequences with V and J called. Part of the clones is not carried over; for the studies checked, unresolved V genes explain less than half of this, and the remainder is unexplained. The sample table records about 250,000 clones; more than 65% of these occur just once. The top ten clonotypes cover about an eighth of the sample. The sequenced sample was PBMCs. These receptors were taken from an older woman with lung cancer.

The CDR3: CASSWTSGSSYEQYF. CDR3 DNA sequence: TGTGCCAGCAGCTGGACTAGCGGGAGCTCCTACGAGCAGTACTTC. The chain recombines TRBV5-4 with TRBJ2-7; 13 bases are a match to TRBD2. CDR3 length: 15 residues. The J segment lost 0 bases and the V segment lost 3 bases, leaving 0 bases of the junction unmatched. CDR1 is SGHNT, CDR2 YYREEE, per germline (reference sequence).

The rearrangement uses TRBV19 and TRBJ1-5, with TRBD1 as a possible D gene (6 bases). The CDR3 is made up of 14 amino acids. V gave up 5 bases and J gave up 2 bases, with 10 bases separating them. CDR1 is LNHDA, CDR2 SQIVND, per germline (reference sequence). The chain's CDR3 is CASSVSGGNQPQHF. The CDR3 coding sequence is TGTGCCAGTAGTGTCTCAGGGGGCAATCAGCCCCAGCATTTT. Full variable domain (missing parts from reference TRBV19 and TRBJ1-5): DGGITQSPKYLFRKEGQNVTLSCEQNLNHDAMYWYRQDPGQGLRLIYYSQIVNDFQKGDIAEGYSVSREKKESFPLTVTSAQKNPTAFYLCASSVSGGNQPQHFGDGTRLSIL.

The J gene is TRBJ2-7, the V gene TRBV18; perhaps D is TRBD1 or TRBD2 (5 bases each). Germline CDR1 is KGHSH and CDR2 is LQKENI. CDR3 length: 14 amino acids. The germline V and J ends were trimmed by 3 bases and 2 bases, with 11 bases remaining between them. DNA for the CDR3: TGTGCCAGCTCACCCGGGACGGAGCCCTACGAGCAGTACTTC. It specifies CASSPGTEPYEQYF.

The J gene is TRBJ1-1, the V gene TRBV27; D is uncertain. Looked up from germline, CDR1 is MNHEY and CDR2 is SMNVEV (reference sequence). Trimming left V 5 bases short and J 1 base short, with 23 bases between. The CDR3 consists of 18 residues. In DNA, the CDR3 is TGTGCCAGCAGTCGGTCCGGGTTATCGTGGTTGGGGAACACTGAAGCTTTCTTT. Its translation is CASSRSGLSWLGNTEAFF.

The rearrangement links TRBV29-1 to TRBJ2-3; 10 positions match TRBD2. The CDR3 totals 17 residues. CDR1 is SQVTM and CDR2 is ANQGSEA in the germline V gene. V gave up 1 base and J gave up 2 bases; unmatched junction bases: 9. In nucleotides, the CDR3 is TGCAGCGTTGAAGGGGGTGTTAGCGGGGGGCCCACAGATACGCAGTATTTT. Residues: CSVEGGVSGGPTDTQYF.

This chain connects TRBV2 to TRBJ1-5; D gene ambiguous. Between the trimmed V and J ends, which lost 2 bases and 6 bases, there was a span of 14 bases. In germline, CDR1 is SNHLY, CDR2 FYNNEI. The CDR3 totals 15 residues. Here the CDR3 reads CASSESRGSGQPQHF. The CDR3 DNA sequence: TGTGCCAGCAGTGAATCCCGAGGCTCCGGTCAGCCCCAGCATTTT.

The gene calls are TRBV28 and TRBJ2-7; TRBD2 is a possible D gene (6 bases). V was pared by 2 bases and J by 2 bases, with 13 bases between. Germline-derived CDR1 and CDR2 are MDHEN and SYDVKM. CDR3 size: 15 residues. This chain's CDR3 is CASSLPGRGTYEQYF. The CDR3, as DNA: TGTGCCAGCAGTTTACCGGGACGGGGGACCTACGAGCAGTACTTC.

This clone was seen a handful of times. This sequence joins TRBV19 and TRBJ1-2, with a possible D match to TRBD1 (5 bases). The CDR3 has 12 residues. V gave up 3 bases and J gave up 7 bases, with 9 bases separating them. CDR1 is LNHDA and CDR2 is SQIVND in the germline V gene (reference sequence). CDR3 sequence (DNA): TGTGCCAGTAGTATGAGGGGAACTGGCTACACCTTC. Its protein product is CASSMRGTGYTF.

The CDR3 loop reads CASSKTPGSRAGANVLTF. DNA of the CDR3: TGTGCCAGCAGCAAGACCCCCGGGTCCAGGGCTGGGGCCAACGTCCTGACTTTC. V is TRBV7-8 and J is TRBJ2-6; D possibly corresponds to TRBD1 (5 bases). Trimming took off 5 bases at V and 2 bases at J, with 19 bases between the two ends. Germline V gene data show CDR1 as SGHVS and CDR2 as FQNEAQ. The CDR3 sequence is 18 residues long. Using reference TRBV7-8 and TRBJ2-6 for the parts outside the CDR3, the full variable domain is GAGVSQSPRYKVAKRGQDVALRCDPISGHVSLFWYQQALGQGPEFLTYFQNEAQLDKSGLPSDRFFAERPEGSVSTLKIQRTQQEDSAVYLCASSKTPGSRAGANVLTFGAGSRLTVL.

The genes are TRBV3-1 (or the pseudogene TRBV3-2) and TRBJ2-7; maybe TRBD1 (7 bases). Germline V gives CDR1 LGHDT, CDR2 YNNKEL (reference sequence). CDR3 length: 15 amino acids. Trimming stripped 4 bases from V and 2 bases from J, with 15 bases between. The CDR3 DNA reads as TGTGCCAGCAGCCGGGGCGGGACAGCAACCTACGAGCAGTACTTC. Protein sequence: CASSRGGTATYEQYF.

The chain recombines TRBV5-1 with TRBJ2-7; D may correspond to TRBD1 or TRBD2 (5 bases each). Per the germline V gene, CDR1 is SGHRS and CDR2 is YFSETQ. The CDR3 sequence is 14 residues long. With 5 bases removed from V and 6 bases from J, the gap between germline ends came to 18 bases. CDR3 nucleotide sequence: TGCGCCAGCAGGCCGCCGGGGCAGGGCGGCGAGCAGTACTTC. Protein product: CASRPPGQGGEQYF.

CDR3 amino acids: CATSLGQGNILNEQFF. CDR3 in DNA: TGTGCCACCAGTTTGGGACAGGGGAACATCTTGAATGAGCAGTTCTTC. The V and J genes are TRBV24-1 and TRBJ2-1, with TRBD1 matching over 10 bases. Germline CDR1 reads KGHDR; CDR2 reads SFDVKD. This CDR3 is 16 amino acids long. After removal of 6 bases from V and 7 bases from J, the junction contained 11 bases not matched to a gene.

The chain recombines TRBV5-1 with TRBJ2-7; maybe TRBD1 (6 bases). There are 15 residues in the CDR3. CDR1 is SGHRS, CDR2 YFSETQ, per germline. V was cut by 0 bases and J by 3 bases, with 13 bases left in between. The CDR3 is CASSLDQGTIYEQYF. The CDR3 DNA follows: TGCGCCAGCAGCTTGGATCAGGGGACGATCTACGAGCAGTACTTC.

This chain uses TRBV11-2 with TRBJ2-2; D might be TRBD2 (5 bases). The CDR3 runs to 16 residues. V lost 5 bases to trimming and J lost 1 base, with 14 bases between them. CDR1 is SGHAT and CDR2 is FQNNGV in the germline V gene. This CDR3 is CASSPPAERNTGELFF. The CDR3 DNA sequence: TGTGCCAGCAGCCCCCCAGCGGAGAGGAACACCGGGGAGCTGTTTTTT.

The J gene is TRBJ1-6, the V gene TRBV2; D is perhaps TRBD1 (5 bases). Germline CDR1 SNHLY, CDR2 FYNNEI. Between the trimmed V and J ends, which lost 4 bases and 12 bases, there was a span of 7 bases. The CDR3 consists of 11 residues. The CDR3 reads CASSARGPLHF. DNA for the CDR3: TGTGCCAGCAGTGCGAGGGGACCCCTCCACTTT.

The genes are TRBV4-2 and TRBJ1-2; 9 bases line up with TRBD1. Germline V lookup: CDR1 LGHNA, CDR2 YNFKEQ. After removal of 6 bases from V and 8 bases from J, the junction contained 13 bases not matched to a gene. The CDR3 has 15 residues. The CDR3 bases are TGTGCCAGCAGACAAAGTACAGGGGGCGGGTTGGGCTACACCTTC. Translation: CASRQSTGGGLGYTF.

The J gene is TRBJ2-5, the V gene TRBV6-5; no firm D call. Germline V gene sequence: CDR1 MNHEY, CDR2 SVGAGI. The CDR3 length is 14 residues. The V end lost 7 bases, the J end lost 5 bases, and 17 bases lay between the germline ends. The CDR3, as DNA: TGTGCCAGCAAATCGATGACAACCATGGAGACCCAGTACTTC. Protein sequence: CASKSMTTMETQYF.

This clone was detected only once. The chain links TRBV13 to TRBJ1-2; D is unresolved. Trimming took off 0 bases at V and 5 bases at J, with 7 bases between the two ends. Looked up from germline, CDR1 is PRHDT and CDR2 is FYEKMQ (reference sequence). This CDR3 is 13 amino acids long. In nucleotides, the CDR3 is TGTGCCAGCAGCTTAGGTGGATTTTATGGCTACACCTTC. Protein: CASSLGGFYGYTF.

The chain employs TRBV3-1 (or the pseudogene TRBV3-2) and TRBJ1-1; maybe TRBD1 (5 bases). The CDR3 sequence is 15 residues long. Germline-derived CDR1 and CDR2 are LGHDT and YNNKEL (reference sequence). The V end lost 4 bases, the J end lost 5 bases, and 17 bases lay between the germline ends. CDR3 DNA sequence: TGTGCCAGCAGCCGTGGGGGGGTATCTCTGACTGAAGCTTTCTTT. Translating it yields CASSRGGVSLTEAFF.

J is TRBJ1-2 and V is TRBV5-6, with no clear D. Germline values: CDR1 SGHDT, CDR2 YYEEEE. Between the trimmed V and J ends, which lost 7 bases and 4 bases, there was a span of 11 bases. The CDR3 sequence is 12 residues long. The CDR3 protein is CASSDRGYGYTF. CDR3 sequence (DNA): TGTGCCAGCTCGGACCGGGGCTATGGCTACACCTTC.

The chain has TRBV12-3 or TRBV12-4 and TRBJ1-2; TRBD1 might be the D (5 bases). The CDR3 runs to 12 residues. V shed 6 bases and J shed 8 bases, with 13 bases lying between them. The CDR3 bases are TGTGCCAGCAGCAAGGGGCTCCGAGGCTACACCTTC. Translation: CASSKGLRGYTF.

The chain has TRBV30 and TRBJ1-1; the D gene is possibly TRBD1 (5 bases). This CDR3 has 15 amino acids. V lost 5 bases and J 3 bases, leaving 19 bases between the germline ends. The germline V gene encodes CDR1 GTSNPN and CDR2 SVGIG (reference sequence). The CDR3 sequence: CAWGTGFGGDTEAFF. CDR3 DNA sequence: TGTGCCTGGGGTACAGGTTTTGGGGGGGACACTGAAGCTTTCTTT.

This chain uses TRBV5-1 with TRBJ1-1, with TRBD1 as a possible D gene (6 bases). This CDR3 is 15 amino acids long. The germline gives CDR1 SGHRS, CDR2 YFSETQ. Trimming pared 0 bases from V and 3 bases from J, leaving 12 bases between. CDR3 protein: CASSLAPGQDTEAFF. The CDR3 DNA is TGCGCCAGCAGCTTGGCGCCGGGACAAGACACTGAAGCTTTCTTT.

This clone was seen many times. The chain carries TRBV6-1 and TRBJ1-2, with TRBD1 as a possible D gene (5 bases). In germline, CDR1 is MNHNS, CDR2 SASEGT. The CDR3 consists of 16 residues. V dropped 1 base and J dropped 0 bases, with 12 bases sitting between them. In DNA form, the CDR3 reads TGTGCCAGCAGTGAAGGGGGCGACCTAGCTAACTATGGCTACACCTTC. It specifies CASSEGGDLANYGYTF.

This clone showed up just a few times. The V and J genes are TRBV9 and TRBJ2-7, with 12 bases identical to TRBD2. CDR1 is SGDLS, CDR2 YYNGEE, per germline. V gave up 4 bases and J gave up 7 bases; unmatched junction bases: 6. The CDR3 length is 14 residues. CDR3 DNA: TGTGCCAGCAGCTCCTCAGGACTAGCGGGAGAGCAGTACTTC. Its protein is CASSSSGLAGEQYF. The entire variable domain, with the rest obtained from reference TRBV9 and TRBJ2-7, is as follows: DSGVTQTPKHLITATGQRVTLRCSPRSGDLSVYWYQQSLDQGLQFLIQYYNGEERAKGNILERFSAQQFPDLHSELNLSSLELGDSALYFCASSSSGLAGEQYFGPGTRLTVT.

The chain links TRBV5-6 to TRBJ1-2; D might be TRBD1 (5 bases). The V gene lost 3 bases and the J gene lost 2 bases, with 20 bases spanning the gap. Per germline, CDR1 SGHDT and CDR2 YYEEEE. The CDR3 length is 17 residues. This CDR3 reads CASSSTGPATSNYGYTF. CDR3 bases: TGTGCCAGCAGCTCAACAGGCCCAGCTACTAGCAACTATGGCTACACCTTC.

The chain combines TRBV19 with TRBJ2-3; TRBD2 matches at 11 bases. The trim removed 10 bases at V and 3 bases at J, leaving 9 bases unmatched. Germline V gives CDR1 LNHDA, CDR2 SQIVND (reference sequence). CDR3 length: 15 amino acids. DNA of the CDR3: TGTGCCACCAGACCGGGACTAGCGGCGACAGATACGCAGTATTTT. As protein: CATRPGLAATDTQYF. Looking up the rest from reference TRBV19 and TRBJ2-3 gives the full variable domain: DGGITQSPKYLFRKEGQNVTLSCEQNLNHDAMYWYRQDPGQGLRLIYYSQIVNDFQKGDIAEGYSVSREKKESFPLTVTSAQKNPTAFYLCATRPGLAATDTQYFGPGTRLTVL.